The next 23 T cell receptor beta chains were all read from a single sample in a study of T cells after yellow fever vaccination. MiXCR, run by TCRdb on the 5' RACE reads, gives a single entry per CDR3 protein. Counted here are fewer than 100,000 distinct CDR3 sequences, approximately 6.3% occurring once; the ten biggest clones make up under 50%. Here the sequenced sample was CD8+ T cells sorted from PBMCs, taken 10 days after the yellow fever booster vaccination. The receptors come from a man between 18 and 29 years old who received the YFV17D yellow fever vaccine.

This clonotype was counted at least ten times. V usage is TRBV7-2 and J usage is TRBJ2-5; D is unclear. Germline loops: CDR1 SGHTA, CDR2 FQGNSA. Trimming took off 8 bases at V and 5 bases at J, with 15 bases between the two ends. The CDR3 contains 13 residues. The CDR3: CASLLWLGETQYF. DNA of the CDR3: TGTGCCAGCCTTCTATGGCTTGGGGAGACCCAGTACTTC.

In this sample, this clonotype turned up a few times. The J gene is TRBJ2-7, the V gene TRBV7-4; TRBD1 aligns across 8 bases. V lost 5 bases to trimming and J lost 6 bases; unmatched junction nucleotides: 6. The CDR3 consists of 13 residues. Germline-derived CDR1 and CDR2 are SGHVT and SQSDAQ. The CDR3 region has the DNA TGTGCCAGCAGCCTCGACAGGGGATGCGAGCAGTACGTC. It translates to CASSLDRGCEQYV.

This clonotype appeared a few times. The gene calls are TRBV7-9 and TRBJ2-3, with 10 nucleotides matching TRBD1. This CDR3 is built from 19 residues. Per germline, CDR1 SEHNR and CDR2 FQNEAQ (reference sequence). J was trimmed by 3 bases and V by 5 bases; bases with no gene match: 17. CDR3 residues: CASSPKDFLGQGSTDTQYF. For the CDR3, the DNA is TGTGCCAGCAGCCCCAAGGACTTTTTGGGACAGGGGTCGACAGATACGCAGTATTTT.

The chain joins TRBV4-1 to TRBJ2-2, with a tentative D call TRBD1 (6 bases). Trimming stripped 1 base from V and 4 bases from J, with 22 bases between. Germline V CDR1 and CDR2: MGHRA, YSYEKL. This CDR3 has 19 amino acids. The CDR3 region is CASSQGWTATPGGTGELFF. In DNA, the CDR3 is TGCGCCAGCAGCCAAGGATGGACAGCCACTCCTGGGGGCACCGGGGAGCTGTTTTTT.

J is TRBJ1-3 and V is TRBV7-9, with D maybe TRBD1 (6 bases). The ends were cut back, 7 bases at V and 1 base at J, with 11 bases in the middle. The CDR3 has 14 amino acids. CDR1 is SEHNR and CDR2 is FQNEAQ in the germline V gene (reference sequence). The CDR3 loop is CASISTGSGNTIYF. The CDR3 bases are TGTGCCAGCATCTCCACAGGGTCTGGAAACACCATATATTTT.

There are many counts of this clonotype. J is TRBJ2-5 and V is TRBV6-2 or TRBV6-3; D gene uncertain. This CDR3 contains 13 residues. Trimming removed 2 bases from V and 2 bases from J, with 6 bases in between. CDR1 and CDR2 (germline): MNHEY, SVGEGT. The CDR3 loop is CASSYEIQETQYF. The CDR3 region has the DNA TGTGCCAGCAGTTACGAGATTCAAGAGACCCAGTACTTC.

This chain joins TRBV27 and TRBJ2-7, with D possibly matching TRBD1 (6 bases). The CDR3 extends over 12 amino acids. Germline lookup yields CDR1 MNHEY and CDR2 SMNVEV (reference sequence). V was shortened by 6 bases and J by 5 bases, with 11 bases between the two germline ends. The CDR3 DNA is TGTGCCAGCAGCGTCAGGGGCCACGAGCAGTACTTC. Translation gives CASSVRGHEQYF.

This clonotype was seen only a few times. This rearrangement joins TRBV10-2 to TRBJ2-7; 7 bases agree with TRBD1. With 8 bases clipped from V and 3 bases from J, the junction kept 7 bases outside the gene matches. Germline values: CDR1 WSHSY, CDR2 SAAADI. There are 13 residues in the CDR3. The DNA for the CDR3 is TGCGCCAGCTCTCGGGACAGAGACTACGAGCAGTACTTC. It is translated as CASSRDRDYEQYF.

This clonotype has a handful of counts. The rearrangement links TRBV21-1 to TRBJ2-7; the table names TRBD1, a call not compared with the DNA. TRBV21-1 corresponds to a pseudogene. The CDR3 spans 15 residues. The CDR3 region has the DNA TGTGCCAGCAGCGCCCGCGACAGGACGACCTACGAGCAGTACGTC. The encoded protein is CASSARDRTTYEQYV.

This clonotype was detected ten times or more. The V and J genes are TRBV6-4 and TRBJ2-2; no definite D call. V lost 3 bases to trimming and J lost 5 bases, with 4 bases between them. Germline V gene data show CDR1 as MRHNA and CDR2 as SNTAGT. The CDR3 sequence is 12 residues long. This chain's CDR3 is CASSEGTGELFF. In DNA, the CDR3 is TGTGCCAGCAGTGAGGGGACCGGGGAGCTGTTTTTT.

This clonotype was detected a few times. V and J are TRBV12-3 or TRBV12-4 and TRBJ1-6, with 9 positions matching TRBD1. This CDR3 region has 15 residues. V trimming: 3 bases; J trimming: 7 bases; junction bases outside the gene matches: 4. DNA of the CDR3: TGTGCCAGCAGTTTTTTGGGACAGGGAAATTCACCCCTCCACTTT. Its translation: CASSFLGQGNSPLHF.

Many counts were recorded for this clonotype. The chain joins TRBV14 to TRBJ2-1; no firm D call. Germline CDR1 reads SGHDN; CDR2 reads FVKESK. Deletions cut 4 bases from V and 10 bases from J, with 11 bases between. The CDR3 consists of 12 residues. CDR3 sequence: CASSLQAEEQFF. The CDR3 region has the DNA TGTGCCAGCAGCCTTCAGGCCGAGGAGCAGTTCTTC.

This clonotype has only a few counts. The chain couples TRBV5-8 to TRBJ2-6; 7 bases line up with TRBD1. Germline assignment: CDR1 SGHTS and CDR2 YDEGEE. The J segment lost 2 bases and the V segment lost 6 bases, leaving 8 bases of the junction unmatched. The CDR3 totals 16 residues. CDR3 nucleotides: TGTGCCAGCAATCTACGGGACAGACCTGGGGCCAACGTCCTGACTTTC. Translation gives CASNLRDRPGANVLTF.

This clonotype was detected a few times. This chain links TRBV4-3 with TRBJ1-3; D unclear. Trimming removed 1 base from V and 4 bases from J, with 11 bases in between. The CDR3 spans 15 residues. Germline lookup yields CDR1 LGHNA and CDR2 YSLEER. CDR3 sequence (DNA): TGCGCCAGCAGCCAAGGGCTTGCCCCCGGAAACACCATATATTTT. Translation gives CASSQGLAPGNTIYF.

This clonotype was seen many times. The chain combines TRBV11-2 with TRBJ2-2; TRBD1 agrees at 10 bases. Trimming at V came to 5 bases and at J to 5 bases, leaving 8 bases not matched to a gene. Germline CDR1 and CDR2: SGHAT and FQNNGV. This CDR3 is 16 amino acids long. As DNA, the CDR3 is TGTGCCAGCAGCCCGGCGGGACAGGGGTTAACCGGGGAGCTGTTTTTT. Protein: CASSPAGQGLTGELFF.

This clonotype has a handful of counts. The chain joins TRBV28 to TRBJ2-3; no definite D call. The CDR3 extends over 15 amino acids. CDR1 MDHEN and CDR2 SYDVKM come from the germline V gene. V was trimmed by 6 bases and J by 6 bases, leaving 19 bases between them. Here the CDR3 reads CASSLQAFDSDTQYF. The DNA for the CDR3 is TGTGCCAGCAGCCTTCAGGCGTTCGATTCTGATACGCAGTATTTT.

Only a few counts were recorded for this clonotype. The chain has TRBV6-6 and TRBJ2-3; D not resolved. The V and J ends lost 4 bases and 7 bases respectively, with 15 bases between them. The CDR3 runs 14 residues. In germline, CDR1 is MNHNY, CDR2 SVGAGI (reference sequence). CDR3 sequence (DNA): TGTGCCAGCAGTTTGAATCCAGGTGCACATACGCAGTATTTT. Protein product: CASSLNPGAHTQYF.

The sample holds many counts of this clonotype. A much larger clone sits a single nucleotide away, making a read error possible. The rearrangement links TRBV6-4 to TRBJ2-3; 8 bases are shared with TRBD2. Germline V gene lookup returns CDR1 MRHNA and CDR2 SNTAGT. Trimming took 4 bases from V and 1 from J; bases not matched to a gene: 4. The CDR3 runs to 15 residues. The CDR3 here is CASSVGSGGTDTQYF. CDR3 bases: TGTGCCAGCAGTGTGGGTAGCGGGGGCACAGATACGCAGTATTTT.

This clonotype was observed many times. The chain combines TRBV29-1 with TRBJ2-3, with 7 positions matching TRBD1. From germline, CDR1 is SQVTM and CDR2 ANQGSEA. Trimming took 0 bases from V and 9 from J; bases not matched to a gene: 0. The CDR3 runs to 11 residues. The CDR3 region is CSVEDRGTQYF. DNA for the CDR3: TGCAGCGTTGAAGACAGGGGGACGCAGTATTTT.

The table lists this clonotype with a few counts. The rearrangement uses TRBV5-5 and TRBJ2-7; perhaps D is TRBD1 or TRBD2 (5 bases each). Trimming removed 4 bases at V and 0 bases at J, with 11 bases between. CDR1 is SGHKS, CDR2 YYEKEE, per germline (reference sequence). There are 14 residues in the CDR3. The CDR3 reads CASSQDGTSYEQYF. CDR3 in DNA: TGTGCCAGCAGCCAGGACGGGACCTCCTACGAGCAGTACTTC.

The chain combines TRBV4-1 with TRBJ1-1; a possible D gene is TRBD1 (6 bases). The CDR3 is made up of 17 amino acids. Trimming removed 0 bases from V and 4 bases from J, with 18 bases in between. Germline CDR1 MGHRA, CDR2 YSYEKL. DNA of the CDR3: TGCGCCAGCAGCCAAGACGGGGGCGGCTTGGTTAGCACTGAAGCTTTCTTT. It encodes CASSQDGGGLVSTEAFF.

The chain links TRBV19 to TRBJ1-1, with unresolved D. V was cut by 3 bases and J by 12 bases, with 11 bases left in between. Germline V gives CDR1 LNHDA, CDR2 SQIVND (reference sequence). CDR3 length: 11 residues. Here the CDR3 DNA reads TGTGCCAGTAGTATCCTGGTCGTAACTTTCTTT. It specifies CASSILVVTFF.

The V and J genes are TRBV29-1 and TRBJ1-3; unclear D gene. The CDR3 spans 14 residues. Germline V CDR1 and CDR2: SQVTM, ANQGSEA. Trimming took off 5 bases at V and 3 bases at J, with 14 bases between the two ends. Here the CDR3 DNA reads TGCAGCGTTAACCCGGCAGATCATGGAAACACCATATATTTT. Translation gives CSVNPADHGNTIYF. Full variable domain (rest looked up from reference TRBV29-1 and TRBJ1-3): SAVISQKPSRDICQRGTSLTIQCQVDSQVTMMFWYRQQPGQSLTLIATANQGSEATYESGFVIDKFPISRPNLTFSTLTVSNMSPEDSSIYLCSVNPADHGNTIYFGEGSWLTVV.